The source of this TCR beta chain is a study of OX40 agonist ivuxolimab in advanced cancers. Across the whole study: Dose-escalation patients were diagnosed with hepatocellular carcinoma, melanoma, renal cell cancer or head and neck cancer. The group had a mean age of around 60 years, ranged from roughly 23 to 79, and was roughly 83% male.

The ends lost 8 bases at V and 5 bases at J; junction bases unmatched: 8. The CDR3 runs to 13 residues. In germline, CDR1 is SQVTM, CDR2 ANQGSEA. The sample holds one count of this clone. Its antigen remains unknown. Prior autoimmune disease or systemic immunosuppression barred patients. Here immunoSEQ multiplex PCR was the method, and the copy in TCRdb shows in-frame clones only, minus some. Of approximately 48,000 clones listed, approximately 80% were seen once; the top ten hold roughly 3.9%. Findings and limits, study-wide: The work left the antigen specificity of expanded peripheral T cells undetermined.

This sequence originates from an adult with an advanced solid tumor such as melanoma, head and neck, liver or kidney cancer. This chain links TRBV29-1 with TRBJ2-2, with 7 nucleotides matching TRBD1. The sample was CD4+ or CD8+ T cells sorted from blood, taken in a trial of the OX40 agonist ivuxolimab. The CDR3 here is CSSRTGHTGELFF. The CDR3, as DNA: TGCAGCTCCCGGACAGGCCATACCGGGGAGCTGTTTTTT.